The 6 T cell receptor beta chains listed next were all sequenced from one sample in a study of radiotherapy plus CTLA-4 blockade in lung cancer. Produced via immunoSEQ multiplex PCR; TCRdb's table is partial and in-frame only. The sample carries about 80,000 clones, around 86% recorded once. This material consisted of peripheral blood, taken from a patient treated with radiotherapy plus ipilimumab. The origin of the receptors is a human donor with non-small cell lung cancer who had a partial response to radiotherapy plus ipilimumab.

This clone was counted a few times. The chain joins TRBV9 to TRBJ2-7; maybe TRBD2 (6 bases). The CDR3 loop spans 12 amino acids. The V end was cut by 4 bases, the J end by 6 bases, with 11 bases between. Germline V gives CDR1 SGDLS, CDR2 YYNGEE. DNA for the CDR3: TGTGCCAGCAGCCCGGGGGTGGGCGAGCAGTACTTC. Its translation: CASSPGVGEQYF.

This clone is medium-sized by share. This chain joins TRBV19 and TRBJ2-7, with no clear D. CDR1 is LNHDA and CDR2 is SQIVND in the germline V gene (reference sequence). This CDR3 is built from 12 residues. V shed 0 bases and J shed 4 bases, with 4 bases lying between them. This chain's CDR3 is CASSIDKYEQYF. The CDR3 DNA reads TGTGCCAGTAGTATAGATAAATACGAGCAGTACTTC.

The V and J genes are TRBV6-6 and TRBJ2-2; D is possibly TRBD1 (6 bases). In germline, CDR1 is MNHNY, CDR2 SVGAGI (reference sequence). V was cut by 4 bases and J by 1 base, with 10 bases left in between. The CDR3 runs to 15 residues. CDR3 sequence: CASSSSDRNTGELFF. DNA for the CDR3: TGTGCCAGCAGTTCCTCGGACAGGAACACCGGGGAGCTGTTTTTT.

The CDR3 spells CASSMVRGSYEQYF. CDR3 DNA: TGTGCCAGTAGTATGGTCCGAGGATCCTACGAGCAGTACTTC. The rearrangement links TRBV19 to TRBJ2-7; unclear D gene. Germline V gene lookup returns CDR1 LNHDA and CDR2 SQIVND (reference sequence). The CDR3 is made up of 14 amino acids. Trimming took off 3 bases at V and 1 base at J, with 10 bases between the two ends.

The V call is TRBV6-1, the J call TRBJ2-3; a weak D match, TRBD2 (5 bases). CDR1 is MNHNS, CDR2 SASEGT, per germline. This CDR3 has 11 residues. V lost 5 bases and J 6 bases, leaving 6 bases between the germline ends. The CDR3 sequence: CASSWRDTQYF. The CDR3 nucleotides read TGTGCCAGCAGTTGGAGGGATACGCAGTATTTT.

CDR3 sequence (DNA): TGTGCCAGCAGTGACCTACTAGTCTTCGTCTACAATGAGCAGTTCTTC. Protein sequence: CASSDLLVFVYNEQFF. The chain joins TRBV2 to TRBJ2-1, with D possibly TRBD2 on 5 matching bases. Per germline, CDR1 SNHLY and CDR2 FYNNEI. V was pared by 3 bases and J by 3 bases, with 15 bases between. This CDR3 is built from 16 residues.